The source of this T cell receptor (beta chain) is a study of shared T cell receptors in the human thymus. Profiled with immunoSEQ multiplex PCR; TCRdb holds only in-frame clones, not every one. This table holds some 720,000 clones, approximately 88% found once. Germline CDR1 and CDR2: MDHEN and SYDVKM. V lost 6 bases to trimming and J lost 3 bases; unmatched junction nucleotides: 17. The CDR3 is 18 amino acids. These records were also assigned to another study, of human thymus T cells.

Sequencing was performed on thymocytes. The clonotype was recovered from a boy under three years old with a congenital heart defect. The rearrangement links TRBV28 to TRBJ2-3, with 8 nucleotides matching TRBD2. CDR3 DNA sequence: TGTGCCAGCAGCCGTTGGCCTCCCGTTACGGGAGGGACAGATACGCAGTATTTT. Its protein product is CASSRWPPVTGGTDTQYF.